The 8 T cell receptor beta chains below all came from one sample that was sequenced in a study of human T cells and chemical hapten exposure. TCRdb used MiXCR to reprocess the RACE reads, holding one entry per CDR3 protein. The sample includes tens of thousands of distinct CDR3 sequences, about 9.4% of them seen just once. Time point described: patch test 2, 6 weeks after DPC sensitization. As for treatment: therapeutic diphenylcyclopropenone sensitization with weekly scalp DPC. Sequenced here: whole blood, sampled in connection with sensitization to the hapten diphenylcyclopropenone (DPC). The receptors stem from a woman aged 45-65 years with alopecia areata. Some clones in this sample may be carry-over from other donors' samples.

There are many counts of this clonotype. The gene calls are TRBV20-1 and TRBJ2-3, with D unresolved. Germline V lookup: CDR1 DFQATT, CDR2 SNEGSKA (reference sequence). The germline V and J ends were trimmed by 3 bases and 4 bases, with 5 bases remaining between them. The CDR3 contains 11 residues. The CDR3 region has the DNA TGCAGTGCTAGCTTTTCAGATACGCAGTATTTT. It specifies CSASFSDTQYF.

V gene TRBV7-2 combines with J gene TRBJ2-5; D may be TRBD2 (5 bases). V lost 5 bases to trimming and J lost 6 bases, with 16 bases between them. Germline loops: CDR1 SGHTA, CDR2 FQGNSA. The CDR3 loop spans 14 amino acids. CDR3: CASSPAWEKQTQYF. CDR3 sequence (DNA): TGTGCCAGCAGCCCAGCTTGGGAGAAGCAGACCCAGTACTTC.

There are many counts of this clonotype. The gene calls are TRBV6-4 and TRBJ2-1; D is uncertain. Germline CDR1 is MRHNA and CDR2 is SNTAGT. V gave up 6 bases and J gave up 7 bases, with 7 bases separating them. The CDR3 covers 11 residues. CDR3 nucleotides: TGTGCCAGCAGCCAATTTAATGAGCAGTTCTTC. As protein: CASSQFNEQFF.

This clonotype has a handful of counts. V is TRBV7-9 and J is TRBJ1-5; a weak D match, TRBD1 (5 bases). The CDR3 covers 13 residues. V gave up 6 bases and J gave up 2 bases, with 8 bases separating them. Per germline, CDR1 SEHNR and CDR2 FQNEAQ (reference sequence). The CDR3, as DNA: TGTGCCAGCAGTCAGACAGGCAATCAGCCCCAGCATTTT. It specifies CASSQTGNQPQHF.

CDR3 DNA: TGTGCCATCAATCAGGGGGCAGGGAACACTGAAGCTTTCTTT. Residues: CAINQGAGNTEAFF. The rearrangement uses TRBV10-3 and TRBJ1-1; TRBD1 agrees at 8 bases. The CDR3 is 14 amino acids. Trimming at V came to 7 bases and at J to 1 base, leaving 5 bases not matched to a gene. Germline assignment: CDR1 ENHRY and CDR2 SYGVKD.

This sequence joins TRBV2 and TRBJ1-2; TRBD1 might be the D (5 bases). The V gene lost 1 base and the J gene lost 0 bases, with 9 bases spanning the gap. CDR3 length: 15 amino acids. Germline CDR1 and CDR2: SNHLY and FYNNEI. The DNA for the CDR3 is TGTGCCAGCAGTGAAGAGGGGACCGCTAACTATGGCTACACCTTC. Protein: CASSEEGTANYGYTF. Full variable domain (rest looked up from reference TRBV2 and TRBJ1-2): EPEVTQTPSHQVTQMGQEVILRCVPISNHLYFYWYRQILGQKVEFLVSFYNNEISEKSEIFDDQFSVERPDGSNFTLKIRSTKLEDSAMYFCASSEEGTANYGYTFGSGTRLTVV.

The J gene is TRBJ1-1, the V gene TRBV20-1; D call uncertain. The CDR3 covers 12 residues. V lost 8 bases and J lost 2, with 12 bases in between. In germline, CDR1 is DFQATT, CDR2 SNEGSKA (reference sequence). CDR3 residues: CSTISGNTEAFF. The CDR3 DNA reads TGCAGTACAATATCAGGCAACACTGAAGCTTTCTTT.

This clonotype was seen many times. The CDR3 DNA reads TGTGCCAGCAGCTCCCCGGCCGGGAGCCTATACAATGAGCAGTTCTTC. This sequence encodes CASSSPAGSLYNEQFF. This chain joins TRBV7-6 and TRBJ2-1; TRBD2 is a possible D gene (6 bases). This CDR3 region has 16 residues. V lost 4 bases to trimming and J lost 4 bases, with 17 bases between them. From germline, CDR1 is SGHVS and CDR2 FNYEAQ. The full variable domain, in which reference TRBV7-6 and TRBJ2-1 provide the parts outside the CDR3, is GAGVSQSPRYKVTKRGQDVALRCDPISGHVSLYWYRQALGQGPEFLTYFNYEAQQDKSGLPNDRFSAERPEGSISTLTIQRTEQRDSAMYRCASSSPAGSLYNEQFFGPGTRLTVL.